These T cell receptor beta chains were read from a single sample in a study of cytomegalovirus exposure and HLA in healthy donors. Assay used: immunoSEQ multiplex PCR; TCRdb lists only in-frame clones, some missing. This table holds about 150,000 clones, 80% to 85% found once. The sequencing input was PBMCs. These receptors originate from a boy aged 2 to 9 in good health and CMV-seronegative. Both conserved end residues are part of each CDR3. A D gene is named only where the DNA matches it firmly. A clone size is listed for some rows: how often the clone was seen (once, few, many), or a class if it is expanded.

CDR3 protein: CASSLATKTGSSYNEQFF; CDR3 DNA: TGTGCCAGCAGCTTAGCTACAAAGACGGGGAGCTCCTACAATGAGCAGTTCTTC; J gene: TRBJ2-1; clone size: -; V gene: TRBV11-3; D gene: -
CDR3 protein: CASSPGDLSRRRPYEQYF; CDR3 DNA: TGTGCCAGCAGCCCGGGGGATCTTTCGCGCAGGCGCCCCTACGAGCAGTACTTC; J gene: TRBJ2-7; clone size: -; V gene: TRBV13; D gene: -
CDR3 protein: CASSRGQAAYQYF; CDR3 DNA: TGTGCCAGCAGCCGGGGACAGGCGGCGTACCAGTACTTC; J gene: TRBJ2-5; clone size: -; V gene: TRBV7-9; D gene: TRBD1
CDR3 protein: CASSYDWSSEAQHF; CDR3 DNA: TGTGCCAGCAGTTATGACTGGAGTAGCGAAGCCCAGCATTTT; J gene: TRBJ1-5; clone size: few; V gene: TRBV6-5; D gene: -
CDR3 protein: CASSFLLPNEQFF; CDR3 DNA: TGTGCCAGCAGCTTCCTTCTCCCGAATGAGCAGTTCTTC; J gene: TRBJ2-1; clone size: -; V gene: TRBV7-2; D gene: -
CDR3 protein: CASSSQDRSYYEQYF; CDR3 DNA: TGTGCCAGCAGTTCCCAGGACAGGAGCTACTACGAGCAGTACTTC; J gene: TRBJ2-7; clone size: -; V gene: TRBV27; D gene: TRBD1
CDR3 protein: CASSYGSGSYEQYF; CDR3 DNA: TGTGCCAGCAGTTACGGTAGCGGCTCCTACGAGCAGTACTTC; J gene: TRBJ2-7; clone size: -; V gene: TRBV6-5; D gene: -
CDR3 protein: CASSGPPLSSTRNEQFF; CDR3 DNA: TGTGCCAGCAGTGGGCCCCCACTATCCAGCACTCGCAATGAGCAGTTCTTC; J gene: TRBJ2-1; clone size: -; V gene: TRBV25-1; D gene: -
CDR3 protein: CASSQSSGITEAFF; CDR3 DNA: TGTGCCAGCAGCCAATCCTCAGGGATCACTGAAGCTTTCTTT; J gene: TRBJ1-1; clone size: few; V gene: TRBV16; D gene: -
CDR3 protein: CASSEAESSPLHF; CDR3 DNA: TGTGCCAGCAGTGAAGCGGAGAGTTCACCCCTCCACTTT; J gene: TRBJ1-6; clone size: -; V gene: TRBV6-1; D gene: -
CDR3 protein: CASSLFTGDPTYF; CDR3 DNA: TGCGCCAGCAGCCTATTCACGGGAGACCCGACGTATTTT; J gene: TRBJ2-3; clone size: once; V gene: TRBV4-3; D gene: -
CDR3 protein: CAWSVGQGTTEAFF; CDR3 DNA: TGTGCCTGGAGTGTTGGACAGGGGACTACTGAAGCTTTCTTT; J gene: TRBJ1-1; clone size: -; V gene: TRBV30; D gene: TRBD1
CDR3 protein: CASRVNGQGHNYGYTF; CDR3 DNA: TGCGCCAGCAGGGTTAACGGACAGGGACATAACTATGGCTACACCTTC; J gene: TRBJ1-2; clone size: -; V gene: TRBV10-2; D gene: TRBD1
CDR3 protein: CASSPRNAAEGDF; CDR3 DNA: TGTGCCAGCTCACCGCGCAACGCCGCTGAGGGAGATTTT; J gene: TRBJ1-3; clone size: -; V gene: TRBV18; D gene: -
CDR3 protein: CASSVGSRNQPQHF; CDR3 DNA: TGTGCCAGCAGCGTAGGTAGCAGAAATCAGCCCCAGCATTTT; J gene: TRBJ1-5; clone size: -; V gene: TRBV9; D gene: -
CDR3 protein: CASSGTGKYEQYF; CDR3 DNA: TGTGCCAGCTCCGGGACAGGGAAATACGAGCAGTACTTC; J gene: TRBJ2-7; clone size: -; V gene: TRBV6-5; D gene: TRBD1
CDR3 protein: CASSLVRSGGPVGYF; CDR3 DNA: TGTGCCAGCAGCTTAGTACGTAGCGGGGGGCCAGTCGGATACTTC; J gene: TRBJ2-5; clone size: -; V gene: TRBV11-1; D gene: TRBD2
CDR3 protein: CAIRPGMDTEAFF; CDR3 DNA: TGTGCCATCAGACCGGGAATGGATACTGAAGCTTTCTTT; J gene: TRBJ1-1; clone size: -; V gene: TRBV10-3; D gene: -
CDR3 protein: CASSPPGGEQYF; CDR3 DNA: TGTGCCAGCAGCCCCCCCGGGGGCGAGCAGTACTTC; J gene: TRBJ2-7; clone size: -; V gene: TRBV7-7; D gene: -
CDR3 protein: CASSLRGREETQYF; CDR3 DNA: TGCGCCAGCAGCTTGCGTGGACGGGAAGAGACCCAGTACTTC; J gene: TRBJ2-5; clone size: -; V gene: TRBV5-1; D gene: -
CDR3 protein: CVRSLEHPGQGTYNEQFF; CDR3 DNA: TGTGTCAGAAGCTTAGAGCACCCCGGACAGGGCACCTACAATGAGCAGTTCTTC; J gene: TRBJ2-1; clone size: -; V gene: TRBV7-5; D gene: -
CDR3 protein: CASSPGSSYNSPLHF; CDR3 DNA: TGTGCCAGCAGCCCTGGGAGCTCCTATAATTCACCCCTCCACTTT; J gene: TRBJ1-6; clone size: -; V gene: TRBV7-9; D gene: -
CDR3 protein: CASGSLYEQYF; CDR3 DNA: TGTGCTAGTGGGTCCCTGTACGAGCAGTACTTC; J gene: TRBJ2-7; clone size: -; V gene: TRBV12-5; D gene: -
CDR3 protein: CASSSERERVGEQFF; CDR3 DNA: TGTGCCAGCAGTTCCGAGCGGGAGCGCGTCGGTGAGCAGTTCTTC; J gene: TRBJ2-1; clone size: -; V gene: TRBV7-6; D gene: TRBD2
CDR3 protein: CAWSVWGLQETQYF; CDR3 DNA: TGTGCCTGGAGTGTATGGGGCTTACAAGAGACCCAGTACTTC; J gene: TRBJ2-5; clone size: -; V gene: TRBV30; D gene: -
CDR3 protein: CASSPSLGSYSYEQYF; CDR3 DNA: TGTGCCAGCAGTCCCTCCCTTGGGAGTTACTCCTACGAGCAGTACTTC; J gene: TRBJ2-7; clone size: -; V gene: TRBV27; D gene: -